The source of this T cell receptor (beta chain) is a study of early T cells in non-severe SARS-CoV-2 infection. The CDR3 has 13 residues. The V end lost 6 bases, the J end lost 9 bases, and 15 bases lay between the germline ends. TCRdb reanalysed the 5' RACE reads using MiXCR and keeps one entry per CDR3 protein. The data show about 90,000 distinct CDR3 sequences, with over 9.5% seen just once and approximately 4.4% held by the top ten. The sequence derives from an adult who was a healthcare worker with PCR-confirmed SARS-CoV-2 infection or an uninfected control (not recorded which). Sequenced material: whole blood, taken at baseline. V gene TRBV12-3 or TRBV12-4 combines with J gene TRBJ1-5; D may be TRBD1 (5 bases). This chain's CDR3 is CASRRDGFGPQHF. CDR3 coding DNA: TGTGCCAGCAGACGGGACGGATTCGGGCCCCAGCATTTT.